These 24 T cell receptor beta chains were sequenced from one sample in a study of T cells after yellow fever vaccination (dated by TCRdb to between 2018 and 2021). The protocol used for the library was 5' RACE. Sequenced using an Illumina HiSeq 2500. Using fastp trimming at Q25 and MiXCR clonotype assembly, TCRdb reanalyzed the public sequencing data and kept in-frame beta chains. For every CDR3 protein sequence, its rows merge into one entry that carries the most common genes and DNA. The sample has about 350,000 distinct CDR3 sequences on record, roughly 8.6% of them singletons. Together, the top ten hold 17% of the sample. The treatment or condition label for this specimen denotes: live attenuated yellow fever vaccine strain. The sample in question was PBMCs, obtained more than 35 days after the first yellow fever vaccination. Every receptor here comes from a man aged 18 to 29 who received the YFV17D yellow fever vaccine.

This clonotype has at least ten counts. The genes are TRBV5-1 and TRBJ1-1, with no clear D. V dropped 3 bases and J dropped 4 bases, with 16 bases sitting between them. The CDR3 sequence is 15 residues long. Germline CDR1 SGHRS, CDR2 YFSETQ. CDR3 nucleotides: TGCGCCAGCAGCTATTTCGGGGAGGTGGGCACTGAAGCTTTCTTT. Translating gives CASSYFGEVGTEAFF.

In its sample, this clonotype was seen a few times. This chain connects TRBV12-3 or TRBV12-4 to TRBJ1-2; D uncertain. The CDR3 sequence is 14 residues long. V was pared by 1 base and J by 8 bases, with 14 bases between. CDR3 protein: CASSLGEADSGYTF. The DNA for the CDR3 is TGTGCCAGCAGTTTAGGGGAAGCGGATTCCGGCTACACCTTC.

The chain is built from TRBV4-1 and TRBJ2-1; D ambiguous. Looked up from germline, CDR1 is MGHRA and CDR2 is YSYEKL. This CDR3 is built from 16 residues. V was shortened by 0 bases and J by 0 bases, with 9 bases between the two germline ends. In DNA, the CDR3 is TGCGCCAGCAGCCAAGATGAGAGGAGCTCCTACAATGAGCAGTTCTTC. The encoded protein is CASSQDERSSYNEQFF.

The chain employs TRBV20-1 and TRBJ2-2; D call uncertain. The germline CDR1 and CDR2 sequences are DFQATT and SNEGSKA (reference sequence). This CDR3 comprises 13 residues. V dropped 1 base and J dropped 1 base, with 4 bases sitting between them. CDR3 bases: TGCAGTGCTAGAGCCAGGAACACCGGGGAGCTGTTTTTT. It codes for CSARARNTGELFF.

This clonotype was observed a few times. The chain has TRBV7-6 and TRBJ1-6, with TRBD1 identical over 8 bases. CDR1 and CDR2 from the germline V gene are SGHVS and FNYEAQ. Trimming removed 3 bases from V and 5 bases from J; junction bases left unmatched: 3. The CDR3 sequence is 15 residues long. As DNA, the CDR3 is TGTGCCAGCAGCTTGACAGGGGCGGATAATTCACCCCTCCACTTT. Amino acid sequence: CASSLTGADNSPLHF.

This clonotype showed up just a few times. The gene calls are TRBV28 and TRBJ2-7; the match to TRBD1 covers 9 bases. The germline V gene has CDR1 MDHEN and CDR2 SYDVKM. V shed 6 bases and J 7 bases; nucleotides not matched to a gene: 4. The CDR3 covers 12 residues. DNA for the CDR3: TGTGCCAGCAGGACGACAGGGGGGGAGCAGTACGTC. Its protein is CASRTTGGEQYV.

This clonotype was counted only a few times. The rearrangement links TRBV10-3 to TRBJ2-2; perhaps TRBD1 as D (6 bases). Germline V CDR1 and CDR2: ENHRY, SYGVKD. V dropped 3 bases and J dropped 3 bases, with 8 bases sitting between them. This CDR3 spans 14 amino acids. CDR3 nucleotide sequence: TGTGCCATCAGTGAAAGGGGGTACACCGGGGAGCTGTTTTTT. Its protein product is CAISERGYTGELFF.

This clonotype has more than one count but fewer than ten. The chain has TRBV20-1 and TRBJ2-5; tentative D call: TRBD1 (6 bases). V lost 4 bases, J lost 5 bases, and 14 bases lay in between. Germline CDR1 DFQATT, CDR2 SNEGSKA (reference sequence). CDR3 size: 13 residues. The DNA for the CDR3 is TGCAGTGCTATCAAGACAGGTCGGGAGACCCAGTACTTC. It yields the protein CSAIKTGRETQYF.

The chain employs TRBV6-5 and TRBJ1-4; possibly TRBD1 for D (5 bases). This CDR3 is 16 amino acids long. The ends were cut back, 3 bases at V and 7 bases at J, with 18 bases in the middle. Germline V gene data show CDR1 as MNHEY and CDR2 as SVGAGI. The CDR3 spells CASSYPPLGGGEKLFF. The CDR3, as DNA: TGTGCCAGCAGTTATCCTCCGTTGGGGGGTGGTGAAAAACTGTTTTTT.

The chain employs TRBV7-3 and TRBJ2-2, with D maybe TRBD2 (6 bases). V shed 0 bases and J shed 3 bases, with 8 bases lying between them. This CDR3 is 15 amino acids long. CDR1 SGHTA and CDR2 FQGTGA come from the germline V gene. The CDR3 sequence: CASSLTSGYTGELFF. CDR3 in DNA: TGTGCCAGCAGCTTAACTAGCGGATACACCGGGGAGCTGTTTTTT. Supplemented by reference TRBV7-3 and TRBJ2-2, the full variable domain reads GAGVSQTPSNKVTEKGKYVELRCDPISGHTALYWYRQSLGQGPEFLIYFQGTGAADDSGLPNDRFFAVRPEGSVSTLKIQRTERGDSAVYLCASSLTSGYTGELFFGEGSRLTVL.

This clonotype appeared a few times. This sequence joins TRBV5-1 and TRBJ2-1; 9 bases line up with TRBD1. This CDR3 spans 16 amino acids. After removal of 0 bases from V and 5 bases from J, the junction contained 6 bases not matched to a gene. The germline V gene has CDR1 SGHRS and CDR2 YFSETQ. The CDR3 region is CASSLGPGQGHNEQFF. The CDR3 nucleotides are TGCGCCAGCAGCTTGGGCCCGGGACAGGGCCACAATGAGCAGTTCTTC.

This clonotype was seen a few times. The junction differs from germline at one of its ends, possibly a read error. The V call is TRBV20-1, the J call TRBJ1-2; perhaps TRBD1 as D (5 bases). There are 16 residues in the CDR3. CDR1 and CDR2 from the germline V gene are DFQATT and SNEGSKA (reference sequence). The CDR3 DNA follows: TGCTGTGCTAGAGATCGAAGAGTGGGGACCTCCGGAGGCTACACCTTC. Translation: CCARDRRVGTSGGYTF.

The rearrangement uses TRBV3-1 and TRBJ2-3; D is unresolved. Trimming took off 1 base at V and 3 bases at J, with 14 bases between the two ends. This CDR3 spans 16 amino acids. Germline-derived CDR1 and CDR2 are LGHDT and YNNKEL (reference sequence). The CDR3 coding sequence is TGTGCCAGCAGCCAAGGGCGTGTTGGCGTAACAGATACGCAGTATTTT. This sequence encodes CASSQGRVGVTDTQYF.

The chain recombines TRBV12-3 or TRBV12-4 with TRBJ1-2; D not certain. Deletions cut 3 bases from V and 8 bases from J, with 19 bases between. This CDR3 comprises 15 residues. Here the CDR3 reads CASSFRPSGQTGYTF. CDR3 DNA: TGTGCCAGCAGTTTTCGGCCCTCCGGGCAGACGGGCTACACCTTC.

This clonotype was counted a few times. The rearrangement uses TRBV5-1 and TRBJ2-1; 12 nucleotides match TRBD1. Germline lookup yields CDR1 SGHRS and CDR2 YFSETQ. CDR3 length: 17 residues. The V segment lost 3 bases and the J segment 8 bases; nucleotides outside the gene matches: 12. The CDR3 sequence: CASSSPPGTGGWDEQFF. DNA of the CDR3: TGCGCCAGCAGCTCTCCCCCCGGGACAGGGGGCTGGGATGAGCAGTTCTTC.

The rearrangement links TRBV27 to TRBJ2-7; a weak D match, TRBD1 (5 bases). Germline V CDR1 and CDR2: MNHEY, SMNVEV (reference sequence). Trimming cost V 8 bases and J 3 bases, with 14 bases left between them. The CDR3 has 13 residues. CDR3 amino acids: CASGPNQGYEQYV. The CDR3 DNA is TGTGCCAGCGGTCCCAACCAGGGCTACGAGCAGTACGTC.

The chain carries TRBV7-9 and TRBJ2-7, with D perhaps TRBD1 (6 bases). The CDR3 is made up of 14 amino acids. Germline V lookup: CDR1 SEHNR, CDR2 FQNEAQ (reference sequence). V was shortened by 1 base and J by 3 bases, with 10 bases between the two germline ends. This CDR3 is CASSLVGQGYEQYV. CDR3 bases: TGTGCCAGCAGCTTAGTGGGACAAGGCTACGAGCAGTACGTC.

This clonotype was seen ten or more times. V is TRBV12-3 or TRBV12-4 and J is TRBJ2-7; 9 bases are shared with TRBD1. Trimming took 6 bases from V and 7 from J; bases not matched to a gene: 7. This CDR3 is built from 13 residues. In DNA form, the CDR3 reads TGTGCCAGCAGCTTGGGACAGGGCGGTGAGCAGTACGTC. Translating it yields CASSLGQGGEQYV.

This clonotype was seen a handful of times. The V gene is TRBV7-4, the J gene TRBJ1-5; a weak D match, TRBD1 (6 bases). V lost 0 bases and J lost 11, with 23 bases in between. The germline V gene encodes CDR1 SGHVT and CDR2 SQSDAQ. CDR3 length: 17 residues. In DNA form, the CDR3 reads TGTGCCAGCAGCTTAGCGGCCTTCGGGACACCCGATTTTTCCCAGCATTTT. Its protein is CASSLAAFGTPDFSQHF.

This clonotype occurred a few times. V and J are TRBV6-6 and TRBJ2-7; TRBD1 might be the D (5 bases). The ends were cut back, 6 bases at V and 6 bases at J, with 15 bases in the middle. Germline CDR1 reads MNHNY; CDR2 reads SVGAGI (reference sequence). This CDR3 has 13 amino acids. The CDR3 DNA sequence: TGTGCCAGCAGCCACCGCCAGGGTCCCGAGCAGTACGTC. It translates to CASSHRQGPEQYV.

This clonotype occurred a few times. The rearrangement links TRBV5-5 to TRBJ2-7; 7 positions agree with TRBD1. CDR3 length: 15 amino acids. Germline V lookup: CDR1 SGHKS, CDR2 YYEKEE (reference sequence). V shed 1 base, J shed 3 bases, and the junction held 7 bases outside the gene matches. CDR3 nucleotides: TGTGCCAGCAGCTTGTTTACAGGGGCGGGCTACGAGCAGTACTTC. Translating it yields CASSLFTGAGYEQYF.

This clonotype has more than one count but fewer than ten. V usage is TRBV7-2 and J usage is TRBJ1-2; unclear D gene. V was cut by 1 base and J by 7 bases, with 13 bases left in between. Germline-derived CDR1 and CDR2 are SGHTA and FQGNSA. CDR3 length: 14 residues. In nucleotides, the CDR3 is TGTGCCAGCAGCTTAGGGAGGGTCCCGGGTGGCTACACCTTC. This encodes CASSLGRVPGGYTF. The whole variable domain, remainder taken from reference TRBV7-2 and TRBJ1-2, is GAGVSQSPSNKVTEKGKDVELRCDPISGHTALYWYRQSLGQGLEFLIYFQGNSAPDKSGLPSDRFSAERTGGSVSTLTIQRTQQEDSAVYLCASSLGRVPGGYTFGSGTRLTVV.

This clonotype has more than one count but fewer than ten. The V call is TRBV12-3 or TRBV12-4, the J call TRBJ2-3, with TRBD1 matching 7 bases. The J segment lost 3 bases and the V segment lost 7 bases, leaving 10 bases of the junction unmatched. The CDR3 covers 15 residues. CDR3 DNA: TGTGCCAGCACCAGTCTAGGGACAGAAACAGATACGCAGTATTTT. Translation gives CASTSLGTETDTQYF.

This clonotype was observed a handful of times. The CDR3 sequence: CASSLDGYYEQYV. The CDR3 DNA reads TGTGCCAGCAGCTTGGACGGATACTACGAGCAGTACGTC. The chain is built from TRBV5-6 and TRBJ2-7; no definite D call. Trimming removed 0 bases from V and 3 bases from J, with 7 bases in between. Looked up from germline, CDR1 is SGHDT and CDR2 is YYEEEE. The CDR3 sequence is 13 residues long.